The 9 T cell receptor beta chains given below trace back to one sample, sequenced in a study of beta chain features in type 1 diabetes. Since all of the isolated RNA was reverse transcribed, expressed TCRB transcripts were what got sequenced. Sequencing was performed with immunoSEQ multiplex PCR; in TCRdb, only in-frame clones are kept and a portion is missing. The table shows about 110,000 clones, with 40% occurring only once. Sample: stem cell memory CD4+ T cells from blood. Receptor source: a woman aged 18-29 years in good health.

This clone appeared a few times. V gene TRBV28 combines with J gene TRBJ1-1; a weak D match, TRBD1 (6 bases). Germline V gene data show CDR1 as MDHEN and CDR2 as SYDVKM. The CDR3 loop spans 12 amino acids. Trimming stripped 6 bases from V and 6 bases from J, with 11 bases between. The CDR3 region is CASSSTGPEAFF. CDR3 nucleotides: TGTGCCAGCAGCTCGACAGGACCTGAAGCTTTCTTT.

This sequence joins TRBV5-4 and TRBJ2-7; D unclear. The CDR3 has 14 amino acids. Germline loops: CDR1 SGHNT, CDR2 YYREEE (reference sequence). Trimming pared 2 bases from V and 4 bases from J, leaving 13 bases between. In DNA form, the CDR3 reads TGTGCCAGCAGCTTTAACCCCGGGTTTTACGAGCAGTACTTC. Protein product: CASSFNPGFYEQYF.

V gene TRBV5-1 combines with J gene TRBJ1-1; 7 nucleotides align to TRBD1. Germline loops: CDR1 SGHRS, CDR2 YFSETQ. V lost 0 bases to trimming and J lost 4 bases; unmatched junction nucleotides: 3. The CDR3 length is 14 residues. The CDR3 sequence: CASSLADRATEAFF. CDR3 nucleotides: TGCGCCAGCAGCTTGGCCGACAGGGCCACTGAAGCTTTCTTT.

This chain connects TRBV6-6 to TRBJ2-3; TRBD2 aligns across 9 bases. The ends lost 0 bases at V and 4 bases at J; junction bases unmatched: 5. The germline gives CDR1 MNHNY, CDR2 SVGAGI (reference sequence). The CDR3 sequence is 16 residues long. The CDR3 DNA is TGTGCCAGCAGTTACTCTAGCGGGAGCAGGGCAGATACGCAGTATTTT. Its translation is CASSYSSGSRADTQYF.

This clone was counted only a few times. V gene TRBV4-3 combines with J gene TRBJ1-2, with a tentative D call TRBD1 (5 bases). V lost 4 bases, J lost 5 bases, and 20 bases lay in between. The CDR3 runs 16 residues. The germline V gene has CDR1 LGHNA and CDR2 YSLEER. CDR3 region: CASSRKAKGQEYGYTF. The CDR3 DNA reads TGCGCCAGCAGCCGGAAGGCGAAGGGGCAGGAATATGGCTACACCTTC.

The chain uses TRBV5-1 and TRBJ2-3; D call uncertain. Per the germline V gene, CDR1 is SGHRS and CDR2 is YFSETQ. The CDR3 spans 16 residues. V was clipped by 3 bases and J by 0 bases, with 14 bases between them. CDR3 sequence reads: CASSSLVPRSTDTQYF. The CDR3 DNA reads TGCGCCAGCAGCTCCCTCGTCCCCCGTAGCACAGATACGCAGTATTTT.

This rearrangement joins TRBV7-9 to TRBJ2-7, with D uncertain. The germline V gene encodes CDR1 SEHNR and CDR2 FQNEAQ (reference sequence). The CDR3 contains 14 residues. Trimming stripped 4 bases from V and 0 bases from J, with 10 bases between. CDR3 sequence (DNA): TGTGCCAGCAGCTCCGACATCAACTCCTACGAGCAGTACTTC. This sequence encodes CASSSDINSYEQYF.

This clone has only a few counts. V gene TRBV9 combines with J gene TRBJ1-5; D may be TRBD1 (5 bases). Germline values: CDR1 SGDLS, CDR2 YYNGEE. Trimming took 4 bases from V and 3 from J, leaving 14 bases between them. The CDR3 runs to 15 residues. The CDR3, as DNA: TGTGCCAGCAGCCCGGGGGGGGTGACCAATCAGCCCCAGCATTTT. Its translation: CASSPGGVTNQPQHF. Complete variable domain (other parts from reference TRBV9 and TRBJ1-5): DSGVTQTPKHLITATGQRVTLRCSPRSGDLSVYWYQQSLDQGLQFLIQYYNGEERAKGNILERFSAQQFPDLHSELNLSSLELGDSALYFCASSPGGVTNQPQHFGDGTRLSIL.

The rearrangement links TRBV6-5 to TRBJ2-5, with a weak D call TRBD2 (5 bases). Germline V CDR1 and CDR2: MNHEY, SVGAGI. The CDR3 loop spans 13 amino acids. The ends were cut back, 0 bases at V and 7 bases at J, with 9 bases in the middle. CDR3 nucleotide sequence: TGTGCCAGCAGTTACTCGAATCGGGGGACCCAGTACTTC. It translates to CASSYSNRGTQYF.